This is a list of T cell receptor beta chains from one sample in a study of response to subunit inactivated influenza vaccine. Via MiXCR, TCRdb re-called the RT-PCR reads, giving one row per CDR3 protein. The data contain around 750,000 distinct CDR3 sequences, about 20% of them singletons. The input for sequencing was PBMCs from blood, taken more than 4 days after vaccination. The receptor set was obtained from a man in his forties or fifties who received an inactivated influenza vaccine. Each CDR3 is given with its conserved first and last residue. Each record gives: clone size, V gene, CDR3 length, J gene, D gene, CDR3 protein, CDR3 DNA. D genes are given only for firm matches. The size entry is marked missing in some rows and otherwise reads once, few, many or a size class.

>-|TRBV7-2|15|TRBJ2-3|TRBD2
CASSRWTRSTDTQYF
TGTGCCAGCAGCCGGTGGACTAGAAGCACAGATACGCAGTATTTT
>few|TRBV6-2/TRBV6-3|17|TRBJ2-7|-
CASWGTGRQEDTYEQYF
TGTGCCAGCTGGGGCACGGGTCGACAAGAAGACACGTACGAGCAGTACTTC
>-|TRBV27|15|TRBJ2-7|TRBD1
CASSLLSGQGTEQYF
TGTGCCAGCAGTTTACTCTCGGGACAGGGTACCGAGCAGTACTTC
>-|TRBV6-6|12|TRBJ1-2|-
CASSWDVFGYTF
TGTGCCAGCAGTTGGGACGTATTTGGCTACACCTTC
>-|TRBV7-9|12|TRBJ1-2|-
CATTRRDYGYTF
TGTGCCACAACCCGTCGAGACTATGGCTACACCTTC
>few|TRBV14|16|TRBJ2-1|TRBD2
CASSQDRLAGFNEQFF
TGTGCCAGCAGCCAGGACCGACTAGCGGGGTTCAATGAGCAGTTCTTC
>many|TRBV27|13|TRBJ2-2|TRBD1
CASRNRGAGELFF
TGTGCCAGCAGGAACAGGGGCGCCGGGGAGCTGTTTTTT
>-|TRBV7-2|15|TRBJ1-4|-
CASSLVLSDGEKLFF
TGTGCCAGCAGCTTAGTTCTGTCGGACGGTGAAAAACTGTTTTTT
>-|TRBV15|15|TRBJ2-1|-
CATSRGSTDYNEQFF
TGTGCCACCAGCAGAGGATCGACAGACTACAATGAGCAGTTCTTC
>many|TRBV12-3/TRBV12-4|15|TRBJ2-1|-
CASSFRQGGYNEQFF
TGTGCCAGCAGTTTCCGGCAGGGGGGATACAATGAGCAGTTCTTC
>-|TRBV20-1|14|TRBJ1-6|-
CSARELSVSSPLHF
TGCAGTGCTAGAGAACTTTCCGTTTCATCACCCCTCCACTTT
>-|TRBV20-1|13|TRBJ2-7|TRBD2
CSGLRAGSYEQYF
TGCAGTGGGCTTCGAGCGGGGTCCTACGAGCAGTACTTC
>-|TRBV5-6|15|TRBJ2-5|TRBD1
CASSWIRDSGETQYF
TGTGCCAGCAGCTGGATCCGGGACAGTGGGGAGACCCAGTACTTC
>-|TRBV4-1|15|TRBJ1-2|-
CASSLYLGQNYGYTF
TGCGCCAGCAGCCTCTATCTGGGGCAAAACTATGGCTACACCTTC
>-|TRBV28|16|TRBJ1-1|-
CASSPPYGGSGTEAFF
TGTGCCAGCAGTCCCCCCTATGGGGGAAGTGGCACTGAAGCTTTCTTT
>-|TRBV20-1|17|TRBJ2-6|-
CSARGRQEPSGANVLTF
TGCAGTGCTAGGGGGCGACAGGAGCCCTCTGGGGCCAACGTCCTGACTTTC
>few|TRBV6-1|15|TRBJ2-3|-
CASSEGHFDTDTQYF
TGTGCCAGCAGTGAGGGACACTTCGACACAGATACGCAGTATTTT
>many|TRBV25-1|13|TRBJ1-1|-
CASREDSYTEAFF
TGTGCCAGCAGAGAGGACAGTTACACTGAAGCTTTCTTT
>few|TRBV12-3/TRBV12-4|17|TRBJ2-3|-
CASSLVIGGRHTDTQYF
TGTGCCAGCAGTTTAGTAATCGGAGGGAGGCACACAGATACGCAGTATTTT
>-|TRBV7-9|16|TRBJ2-1|-
CASSLDRATTYNEQFF
TGTGCCAGCAGCTTAGATCGGGCTACCACCTACAATGAGCAGTTCTTC
>few|TRBV6-6|13|TRBJ2-5|-
CASSSERVGTQYF
TGTGCCAGCAGTTCCGAGCGTGTGGGGACCCAGTACTTC
>few|TRBV7-6|14|TRBJ2-6|-
CASSLVTGANVLTF
TGTGCCAGCAGCTTAGTCACTGGGGCCAACGTCCTGACTTTC